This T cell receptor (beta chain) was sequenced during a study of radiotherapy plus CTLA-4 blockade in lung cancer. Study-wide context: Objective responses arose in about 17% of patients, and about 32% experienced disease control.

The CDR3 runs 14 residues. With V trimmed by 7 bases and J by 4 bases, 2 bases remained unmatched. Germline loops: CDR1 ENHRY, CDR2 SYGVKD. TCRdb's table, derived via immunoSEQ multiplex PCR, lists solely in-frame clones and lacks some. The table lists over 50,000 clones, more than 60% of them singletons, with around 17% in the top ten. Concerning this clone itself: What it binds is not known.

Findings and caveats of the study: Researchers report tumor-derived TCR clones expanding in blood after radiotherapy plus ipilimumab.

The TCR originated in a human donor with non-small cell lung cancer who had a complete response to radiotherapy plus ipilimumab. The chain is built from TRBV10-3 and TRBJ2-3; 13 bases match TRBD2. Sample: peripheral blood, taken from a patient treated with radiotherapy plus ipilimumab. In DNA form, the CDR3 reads TGTGCCATCAACGGACTAGCGGGAGCAGATACGCAGTATTTT. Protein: CAINGLAGADTQYF.